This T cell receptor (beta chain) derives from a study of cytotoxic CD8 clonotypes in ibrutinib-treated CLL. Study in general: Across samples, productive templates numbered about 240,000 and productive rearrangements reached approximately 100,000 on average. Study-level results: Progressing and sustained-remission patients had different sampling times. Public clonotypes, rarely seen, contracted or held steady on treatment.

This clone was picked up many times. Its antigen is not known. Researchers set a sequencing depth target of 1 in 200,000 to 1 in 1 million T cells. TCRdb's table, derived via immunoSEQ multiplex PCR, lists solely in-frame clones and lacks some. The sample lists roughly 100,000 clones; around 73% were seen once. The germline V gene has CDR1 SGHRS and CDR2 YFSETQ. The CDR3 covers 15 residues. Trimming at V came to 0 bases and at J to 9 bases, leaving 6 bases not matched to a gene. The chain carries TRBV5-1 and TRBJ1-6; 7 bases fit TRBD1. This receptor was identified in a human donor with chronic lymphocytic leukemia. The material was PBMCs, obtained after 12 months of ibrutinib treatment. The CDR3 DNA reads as TGCGCCAGCAGCTTGGCGGCAGGGGGGACTTCACCCCTCCACTTT. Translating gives CASSLAAGGTSPLHF.